This is a list of T cell receptor beta chains from one sample in a study of cytomegalovirus exposure and HLA in healthy donors. TCRdb's copy holds only in-frame clones and misses some; the assay was immunoSEQ multiplex PCR. The sample holds 90,000 to 100,000 clones, approximately 90% seen once. Sequenced material: PBMCs. The source of these receptors is a woman in her 30s in good health and CMV-seronegative. The CDR3 runs from the conserved cysteine through the conserved F or W. D genes are given only for firm matches. Rows give clone size only sometimes, using once, few, many, or a class for an expanded clone.

d_call clone_size cdr3_length j_call v_call cdr3_nt cdr3_aa
- - 13 TRBJ1-2 TRBV27 TGTGCCAGCAGTGAGGGCGTAAGATATGGCTACACCTTC CASSEGVRYGYTF
TRBD1 - 15 TRBJ2-1 TRBV7-9 TGTGCCAGCAGCTTATTTGGGACAGGGGCGTCTGAGCAGTTCTTC CASSLFGTGASEQFF
- - 16 TRBJ1-1 TRBV27 TGTGCCAGCAGTTTTCGTGGGACATATCAGAACACTGAAGCTTTCTTT CASSFRGTYQNTEAFF
TRBD2 - 16 TRBJ2-7 TRBV28 TGTGCCAGCAGTCCGGGACTAGCGGGATTAGCCTACGAGCAGTACTTC CASSPGLAGLAYEQYF
TRBD1 - 15 TRBJ1-1 TRBV9 TGTGCCAGCAGCGTAGCCCAGGGGGCCCGCGCTGAAGCTTTCTTT CASSVAQGARAEAFF
- - 17 TRBJ2-6 TRBV5-1 TGCGCCAGCAGCTTGGGGGCACCGAACTCTGGGGCCAACGTCCTGACTTTC CASSLGAPNSGANVLTF
TRBD2 - 16 TRBJ2-5 TRBV4-2 TGTGCCAGCAGCCAAGGGTCCGGGACTAACCAAGAGACCCAGTACTTC CASSQGSGTNQETQYF
TRBD1 - 15 TRBJ1-1 TRBV11-3 TGTGCCAGCAGCCCCGGGACAGGGGTGAACACTGAAGCTTTCTTT CASSPGTGVNTEAFF
- - 14 TRBJ2-7 TRBV6-1 TGTGCCATTCACCGACTAGATCCTGATTACGAGCAGTACTTC CAIHRLDPDYEQYF
TRBD2 - 18 TRBJ2-3 TRBV4-3 TGCGCCAGCAGCCAAGGACTAGCGGGAGGTACATCCACAGATACGCAGTATTTT CASSQGLAGGTSTDTQYF
TRBD1 - 17 TRBJ1-2 TRBV18 TGTGCCAGCTCAGTGACGGGACAGGGCCCGTGGGTGTATGGCTACACCTTC CASSVTGQGPWVYGYTF
TRBD1 - 15 TRBJ2-5 TRBV5-1 TGCGCCAGCAGCAAGACAGGGGCCCTCCAAGAGACCCAGTACTTC CASSKTGALQETQYF
TRBD1 - 14 TRBJ1-1 TRBV28 TGTGCCAGCAGTTTCCGGGACAGGGGGAACATTGCTTTCTTT CASSFRDRGNIAFF
- few 16 TRBJ2-6 TRBV11-2 TGTGCCAGCAGCTTAGAGGGGGGCTCTGGGGCCAACGTCCTGACTTTC CASSLEGGSGANVLTF
TRBD1 - 15 TRBJ2-5 TRBV7-2 TGTGCCAGCAGCCTAGGGGACAGGGGGGCAGAGACCCAGTACTTC CASSLGDRGAETQYF
- - 13 TRBJ1-5 TRBV5-1 TGCGCCAGCAGCCCCGAGGGTAATCAGCCCCAGCATTTT CASSPEGNQPQHF
TRBD1 - 14 TRBJ1-1 TRBV19 TGTGCCAGTAGCAAACGGGACAGGAACACTGAAGCTTTCTTT CASSKRDRNTEAFF
TRBD2 once 14 TRBJ2-7 TRBV2 TGTGCCAGCAACCGACTAGCGGGGGGGAGAGAACAGTACTTC CASNRLAGGREQYF
- few 14 TRBJ2-2 TRBV5-1 TGCGCCAGCAGGCTCGGACTGAACACCGGGGAGCTGTTTTTT CASRLGLNTGELFF
- - 15 TRBJ1-3 TRBV15 TGTGCCACCAGCAGGCCAGGGGCCCCTGGAAACACCATATATTTT CATSRPGAPGNTIYF
- - 14 TRBJ2-1 TRBV5-6 TGTGCCAGCAGCTTGTCCCCAGGTAACAATGAGCAGTTCTTC CASSLSPGNNEQFF
TRBD2 - 13 TRBJ2-5 TRBV18 TGTGCCAGCTCAAGAGCGGGAGTGGAGACCCAGTACTTC CASSRAGVETQYF
TRBD2 - 15 TRBJ2-1 TRBV27 TGTGCCAGCAGCGCCCTAGCGGGTGCCCACAGTGAGCAGTTCTTC CASSALAGAHSEQFF
- - 14 TRBJ2-7 TRBV7-2 TGTGCCAGCAGCTTAGCCCCTTACTCCTACGAGCAGTACTTC CASSLAPYSYEQYF
- - 13 TRBJ2-7 TRBV28 TGTGCCGTACAGAACAGGGCAACCTACGAGCAGTACTTC CAVQNRATYEQYF
- - 14 TRBJ2-7 TRBV27 TGTGCCAGCAGTACTAACACCGGATCCTACGAGCAGTACTTC CASSTNTGSYEQYF
TRBD1 - 16 TRBJ2-7 TRBV18 TGTGCCAGCTCACCAAAAACCGGGACAGATCACTACGAGCAGTACTTC CASSPKTGTDHYEQYF
- - 14 TRBJ2-7 TRBV5-4 TGTGCCAGCAGCTTTGGCTCTAGCTCCTACGAGCAGTACTTC CASSFGSSSYEQYF
TRBD1 - 14 TRBJ2-5 TRBV28 TGTGCCAGCATAACAGGGGGCGCCTCAGAGACCCAGTACTTC CASITGGASETQYF
TRBD1 - 14 TRBJ1-2 TRBV2 TGTGCCAGCACCGAAATGAGGACAGGGCACCCCTACACCTTC CASTEMRTGHPYTF
- - 13 TRBJ1-1 TRBV5-1 TGCGCCAGCAGCTTGGGAGGGCTCAGAGGGGCTTTCTTT CASSLGGLRGAFF
- - 12 TRBJ1-2 TRBV29-1 TGCAGCGCGGACGGACTTAACTATGGCTACACCTTC CSADGLNYGYTF
TRBD1 - 11 TRBJ1-1 TRBV6-6 TGTGCCAGCAGCCCGGACAGGAAAGCTTTCTTT CASSPDRKAFF
TRBD1 - 15 TRBJ2-5 TRBV13 TGTGCCAGTCTTGAGCAGGGGGCAACGGGAGAGACCCAGTACTTC CASLEQGATGETQYF
TRBD1 - 12 TRBJ2-5 TRBV29-1 TGCAGCGTGACAGGGCCAGGGGAGACCCAGTACTTC CSVTGPGETQYF
- - 15 TRBJ1-5 TRBV28 TGTGCCAGCAGTTTCGGGATCACAGGGAATCAGCCCCAGCATTTT CASSFGITGNQPQHF
- - 15 TRBJ1-5 TRBV6-1 TGTGCCAGCAGTTTAGACAGCTATAGCAATCAGCCCCAGCATTTT CASSLDSYSNQPQHF
- - 13 TRBJ2-2 TRBV5-1 TGCGCCAGCAGCTGGCCGGGGGATGGGGAGCTGTTTTTT CASSWPGDGELFF
- - 18 TRBJ2-7 TRBV11-2 TGTGCCAGCAGCTTAAGGATCTCGGCCGGGACAACTTCCTACGAGCAGTACTTC CASSLRISAGTTSYEQYF
- - 17 TRBJ1-3 TRBV2 TGTGCCAGCAGTGAAGGATTAGGCTCGGGCTCTGGAAACACCATATATTTT CASSEGLGSGSGNTIYF
TRBD2 - 17 TRBJ2-1 TRBV7-2 TGTGCCAGCAGCTCGGTCGCTAGCGGGGTTTCCTACAATGAGCAGTTCTTC CASSSVASGVSYNEQFF
- - 14 TRBJ2-7 TRBV9 TGTGCCAGCAGCACCCGACTAGGAGACTACGAGCAGTACTTC CASSTRLGDYEQYF
TRBD2 - 15 TRBJ2-2 TRBV7-2 TGTGCCAGCACCAAACTAGCGGGAGGGGCCGGGGAGCTGTTTTTT CASTKLAGGAGELFF
TRBD1 - 15 TRBJ1-2 TRBV5-8 TGTGCCAGCAGCTTGGTTCGGGTAGGGGGCCATGGCTACACCTTC CASSLVRVGGHGYTF
TRBD1 once 15 TRBJ1-5 TRBV27 TGTGCCAGCAGTTTCCGAACAGGGGGCGATCAGCCCCAGCATTTT CASSFRTGGDQPQHF
- - 17 TRBJ1-5 TRBV7-8 TGTGCCAGCAGCTTAAGAGGGCTCGGGCTCAGCAATCAGCCCCAGCATTTT CASSLRGLGLSNQPQHF
- once 17 TRBJ1-2 TRBV28 TGTGCCAGCAGTCAAATCACGAAGGGCAGGGAGGGGTATGGCTACACCTTC CASSQITKGREGYGYTF
- few 13 TRBJ2-1 TRBV29-1 TGCAGCGTTGCGGCAGGGGCGGTCAATGAGCAGTTCTTC CSVAAGAVNEQFF
TRBD2 - 16 TRBJ2-5 TRBV7-6 TGTGCCAGCAGCTTAGTACGCCTAGCGGGGCAAGAGACCCAGTACTTC CASSLVRLAGQETQYF
- - 14 TRBJ1-4 TRBV5-1 TGCGCCAGCTCTTCTCGAGGAGGTGGTGAAAAACTGTTTTTT CASSSRGGGEKLFF
- - 13 TRBJ1-6 TRBV11-2 TGTGCCAGCAAACAGGTCCATAATTCACCCCTCCACTTT CASKQVHNSPLHF